The 3 T cell receptor beta chains reported below all come from one sample, sequenced in a study of cytomegalovirus exposure and HLA in healthy donors. The study ran its PCR with 60 Vbeta and 13 Jbeta primers. This table comes from immunoSEQ multiplex PCR, and its TCRdb copy is limited to in-frame clones, with some not included. In the table there are around 140,000 clones, around 82% of which are singletons. The specimen sequenced was PBMCs. Receptors were obtained from a man between 18 and 35 years old in good health and CMV-seropositive.

The chain couples TRBV18 to TRBJ2-2; D call uncertain. CDR1 is KGHSH and CDR2 is LQKENI in the germline V gene. The V end was cut by 3 bases, the J end by 4 bases, with 21 bases between. The CDR3 spans 18 residues. The CDR3 loop reads CASSPELYLMLGTGELFF. The CDR3 DNA is TGTGCCAGCTCACCGGAACTATACTTAATGTTAGGCACCGGGGAGCTGTTTTTT.

V usage is TRBV28 and J usage is TRBJ1-1, with a weak D call TRBD1 (6 bases). Trimming left V 7 bases short and J 6 bases short, with 12 bases between. CDR1 is MDHEN and CDR2 is SYDVKM in the germline V gene. There are 12 residues in the CDR3. CDR3: CASMGGGPEAFF. CDR3 sequence (DNA): TGTGCCAGCATGGGTGGGGGCCCTGAAGCTTTCTTT.

The gene calls are TRBV7-9 and TRBJ1-1; 9 nucleotides agree with TRBD1. CDR1 and CDR2 (germline): SEHNR, FQNEAQ (reference sequence). With 5 bases clipped from V and 5 bases from J, the junction kept 12 bases outside the gene matches. The length of the CDR3 is 16 residues. CDR3 sequence (DNA): TGTGCCAGCAGCCTACAATCCGGGACAGGGAGGACTGAAGCTTTCTTT. Its protein is CASSLQSGTGRTEAFF. The full variable domain, rest sourced from reference TRBV7-9 and TRBJ1-1, is DTGVSQNPRHKITKRGQNVTFRCDPISEHNRLYWYRQTLGQGPEFLTYFQNEAQLEKSRLLSDRFSAERPKGSFSTLEIQRTEQGDSAMYLCASSLQSGTGRTEAFFGQGTRLTVV.